This T cell receptor beta chain originates from a study of shared clonotypes between healthy human individuals. The CDR3 covers 16 residues. V dropped 3 bases and J dropped 9 bases, with 19 bases sitting between them. In germline, CDR1 is SGHRS, CDR2 YFSETQ. Replicate PCRs from sorted subsets contained approximately 200 ng DNA, which is 30,000 to 35,000 T cell genomes. Profiling relied on immunoSEQ multiplex PCR, and the TCRdb table lists in-frame clones only, not all of them. The sample comprises about 2.4 million clones, approximately 93% of which are singletons, and roughly 0.39% rests with the top ten.

This chain connects TRBV5-1 to TRBJ1-6, with D possibly TRBD1 on 5 matching bases. The clonotype was recovered from a man aged 18 to 30 in good health. Some clones in this sample may be carry-over from other donors' samples. Specimen: naive CD4+ T cells from PBMCs. Subset specified: CD45RA+ positively selected. CDR3 nucleotide sequence: TGCGCCAGCAGCTCGGACGGACCCGGTAGGGGTTCACCCCTCCACTTT. Translating it yields CASSSDGPGRGSPLHF.